The rows below give T cell receptor beta chains drawn from one sample of a study of T-cell memory formation after mild COVID-19. Each CDR3 protein is one row after TCRdb ran MiXCR on the 5' RACE reads. The table shows approximately 350,000 distinct CDR3 sequences, with about 15% occurring only once. Specimen: PBMCs or a T cell subset sorted from them (not recorded which). These receptors were collected from a man aged 18 to 30 who had mild COVID-19 (a few samples of this study predate the infection). Cell type and time point are not known. CDR3s include the opening cysteine and the closing phenylalanine or tryptophan. Fields, in order: V gene, J gene, clone size, D gene, CDR3 DNA, CDR3 protein. D genes are given only for firm matches. Not all rows give a size; the values are once, few, many and, for expanded clones, a class.

>TRBV4-1|TRBJ2-3|few|NA
TGCGCCAGCAGCCAGGTCCTATCGGATACGCAGTATTTT
CASSQVLSDTQYF
>TRBV12-3/TRBV12-4|TRBJ2-7|NA|NA
TGTGCCAGCAGTTTAGTACAGTCTCGGGGGTACGAGCAGTACTTC
CASSLVQSRGYEQYF
>TRBV20-1|TRBJ2-7|few|TRBD1
TGCAGTGCTAGGGGACAGACGGTCGCCTACGAGCAGTACTTC
CSARGQTVAYEQYF
>TRBV12-3/TRBV12-4|TRBJ1-1|NA|NA
TGTGCCAGCAGTTTTGTTGGACGCCCTAGTGCTTTCTTT
CASSFVGRPSAFF
>TRBV5-1|TRBJ2-2|few|NA
TGCGCCAGCAGCTTGGTCGTGGCTACCGGGGAGCTGTTTTTT
CASSLVVATGELFF
>TRBV12-3/TRBV12-4|TRBJ2-2|many|NA
TGTGCCAGCAGTTTCGGGGGCTCCGGGGAGCTGTTTTTT
CASSFGGSGELFF
>TRBV2|TRBJ1-4|NA|NA
TGTGCCAGCAGACCCGACAGCCGGGGGGAAAAACTGTTTTTT
CASRPDSRGEKLFF
>TRBV12-3/TRBV12-4|TRBJ1-6|NA|NA
TGTGCCAGCAGTTATTTGGGTCTGGGGAATTCACCCCTCCACTTT
CASSYLGLGNSPLHF
>TRBV19|TRBJ2-1|NA|TRBD1
TGTGCCAGTAGTATCGCAGGGACAGGGGGCCGAAATGAGCAGTTCTTC
CASSIAGTGGRNEQFF
>TRBV10-1|TRBJ2-3|many|NA
TGCGCCAGCAGTGCCGGTCTCACAGATACGCAGTATTTT
CASSAGLTDTQYF
>TRBV9|TRBJ2-5|few|TRBD2
TGTGCCAGCAGCGTAGATTACAGGCGGGAGGAGACCCAGTACTTC
CASSVDYRREETQYF
>TRBV20-1|TRBJ1-2|few|NA
TGCAGTGCTAGAGGGGGGGACCTTAACTATGGCTACACCTTC
CSARGGDLNYGYTF
>TRBV7-9|TRBJ2-2|NA|NA
TGTGCCAGCAGCTTTGCCACGAACACCGGGGAGCTGTTTTTT
CASSFATNTGELFF
>TRBV19|TRBJ2-1|NA|NA
TGTGCCAGTAGTATCCGACCTACAGGGATTTACAATGAGCAGTTCTTC
CASSIRPTGIYNEQFF
>TRBV12-3/TRBV12-4|TRBJ2-3|NA|NA
TGTGCCAGCAGTCCGACAGGCTTCACAGATACGCAGTATTTT
CASSPTGFTDTQYF
>TRBV29-1|TRBJ1-1|NA|NA
TGCAGCGCGCGTGGGCACCTTGTTGCTTTCTTT
CSARGHLVAFF
>TRBV6-5|TRBJ1-2|NA|NA
TGTGCCAGCAGTTACTCGAGGGGGGGTAATGGCTACACCTTC
CASSYSRGGNGYTF
>TRBV14|TRBJ2-3|NA|NA
TGTGCCAGCAGCCCAACACGGGGGGCCCGCACAGATACGCAGTATTTT
CASSPTRGARTDTQYF
>TRBV20-1|TRBJ1-1|few|NA
TGCAGTGCACCGAGGGGGGGGCCCATGAACACTGAAGCTTTCTTT
CSAPRGGPMNTEAFF
>TRBV5-6|TRBJ2-5|many|TRBD2
TGTGCCAGCAGCTTCGGGACTAGCGGGGGTAGGACCCAGTACTTC
CASSFGTSGGRTQYF
>TRBV3-1|TRBJ1-6|few|TRBD1
TGTGCCAGCAGCTCCGGGACAGACTATTCACCCCTCCACTTT
CASSSGTDYSPLHF
>TRBV7-2|TRBJ2-3|NA|NA
TGTGCCAGCAGCTCACACTCCTCGACCGCAGATACGCAGTATTTT
CASSSHSSTADTQYF
>TRBV20-1|TRBJ2-7|NA|TRBD2
TGCAGTGCTGGGCTTGGGGGGGGTGGCTCCTACGAGCAGTACTTC
CSAGLGGGGSYEQYF
>TRBV20-1|TRBJ2-3|few|NA
TGCAGTGCTCGCAAGCCGTCTAGCACAGATACGCAGTATTTT
CSARKPSSTDTQYF
>TRBV20-1|TRBJ2-1|few|TRBD2
TGCAGTGCTAGAGTGGCTAGCGGCAACAATGAGCAGTTCTTC
CSARVASGNNEQFF
>TRBV5-6|TRBJ2-5|NA|TRBD2
TGTGCCAGCAGCTTGTTTTCGAGCGGGGGACCCGAGACCCAGTACTTC
CASSLFSSGGPETQYF
>TRBV6-5|TRBJ1-2|NA|NA
TGTGCCAGCCCGAATCATAGAAAATCACGCACCTTC
CASPNHRKSRTF
>TRBV20-1|TRBJ2-3|NA|NA
TGCAGTGCCACTCGGGACACGGGGCGTCCAGATACGCAGTATTTT
CSATRDTGRPDTQYF
>TRBV7-3|TRBJ2-1|many|TRBD2
TGTGCCAGCAGCTTAGCGGGGGGCTTCTACAATGAGCAGTTCTTC
CASSLAGGFYNEQFF
>TRBV6-5|TRBJ1-2|NA|NA
TGTGCCAGCAGTTATGAGGCCAGGGGTTACTATGGCTACACCTTC
CASSYEARGYYGYTF
>TRBV29-1|TRBJ2-2|few|NA
TGCAGCGTTGGTCGGACAGCGAACACCGGGGAGCTGTTTTTT
CSVGRTANTGELFF
>TRBV4-3|TRBJ1-6|few|NA
TGCGCCAGCAGCCAAGAGCAACATGGATCACCCCTCCACTTT
CASSQEQHGSPLHF
>TRBV29-1|TRBJ2-5|NA|NA
TGCAGCGTTGATGGAGCGTTTCAAGAGACCCAGTACTTC
CSVDGAFQETQYF
>TRBV2|TRBJ2-2|few|NA
TGTGCCAGCAGTGGAGGTCTAGCAGTAGCCGGGGAGCTGTTTTTT
CASSGGLAVAGELFF
>TRBV7-2|TRBJ2-5|many|NA
TGTGCCAGCAGCTTATCGGTAGGGTCCGAGACCCAGTACTTC
CASSLSVGSETQYF
>TRBV7-2|TRBJ2-3|few|TRBD1
TGTGCCAGCAGCTTACAACAGGGGGGCAGCACAGATACGCAGTATTTT
CASSLQQGGSTDTQYF
>TRBV7-2|TRBJ2-7|NA|TRBD1
TGTGCCAGCAGCTTTAGGGGACAGTGGAACGAGCAGTACTTC
CASSFRGQWNEQYF
>TRBV30|TRBJ2-3|NA|NA
TGTGCCTGGAGTGTGCAAGGCACAGATACGCAGTATTTT
CAWSVQGTDTQYF
>TRBV7-2|TRBJ2-3|many|NA
TGTGCCAGCAGCCCTACCCTTGCAGATACGCAGTATTTT
CASSPTLADTQYF
>TRBV7-3|TRBJ2-3|few|TRBD1
TGTGCCAGCAGACCGACAGGGAACCCCGCCCAGACGCAGTATTTT
CASRPTGNPAQTQYF
>TRBV20-1|TRBJ2-5|NA|NA
TGCAGTGCTAGAGAAGCAGGGGGGGCCACAGAGACCCAGTACTTC
CSAREAGGATETQYF
>TRBV7-9|TRBJ1-1|few|NA
TGTGCCAGCAGCCCCCCCGGAAGGGCCACTGAAGCTTTCTTT
CASSPPGRATEAFF
>TRBV4-3|TRBJ1-3|NA|NA
TGCGCCAGCAGCCAAACAAGGGAGAACACCATATATTTT
CASSQTRENTIYF
>TRBV10-1|TRBJ2-2|few|NA
TGCGCCAGCAGATACAGAGGGGCCCCAGCCGGGGAGCTGTTTTTT
CASRYRGAPAGELFF
>TRBV6-6|TRBJ1-5|NA|TRBD1
TGTGCCAGCAGTCGGGACAGGGGAGTGAACGGCAATCAGCCCCAGCATTTT
CASSRDRGVNGNQPQHF
>TRBV11-2|TRBJ2-7|few|TRBD2
TGTGCCAGCAGCTTTAGCGGGGTAGCCTACGAGCAGTACTTC
CASSFSGVAYEQYF